This T cell receptor (beta chain) was retrieved from a study of T-cell reconstitution after alpha-beta-depleted transplantation in children. This clonotype was seen ten or more times. Antigen: not known. Findings of the study overall: Hyperexpanded clones declined; after one year, newly produced T cells mostly supplied diversity.

Germline V gene sequence: CDR1 MDHEN, CDR2 SYDVKM. The CDR3 extends over 16 amino acids. V lost 3 bases, J lost 2 bases, and 14 bases lay in between. Using unique molecular identifiers, the investigators prepared the TCRbeta library. MiXCR was run by TCRdb on the PCR reads, yielding one entry per CDR3 protein. In the table there are about 300,000 distinct CDR3 sequences, over 7.5% of which are singletons. The chain joins TRBV28 to TRBJ2-1; D gene uncertain. The sample in question was peripheral blood, obtained 360 days after TCRalphabeta/CD19-depleted stem cell transplant. This sequence originates from a female patient under 10 years old who had a stem cell transplant for Fanconi anemia, so the T cells may come from the graft donor. CDR3 amino acids: CASSFGLGETYNEQFF. The CDR3 DNA reads TGTGCCAGCAGTTTCGGTCTAGGAGAGACCTACAATGAGCAGTTCTTC. The entire variable domain, with the rest obtained from reference TRBV28 and TRBJ2-1, is as follows: DVKVTQSSRYLVKRTGEKVFLECVQDMDHENMFWYRQDPGLGLRLIYFSYDVKMKEKGDIPEGYSVSREKKERFSLILESASTNQTSMYLCASSFGLGETYNEQFFGPGTRLTVL.